This T cell receptor (beta chain) derives from a study of shared clonotypes between healthy human individuals. Across the study: Sampling drew on donors who were a couple of women and three men aged 18 to 49.

Trimming cost V 2 bases and J 0 bases; bases outside gene matches: 4. The CDR3 length is 16 residues. From germline, CDR1 is SGHVS and CDR2 FNYEAQ. Study-wide results and limits: Since donors were few, the genetic and exposure-history diversity represented was limited.

A remark on this clone: The target antigen is unknown.

An approximately 200 ng quantity of DNA, some 30,000 T cell genomes, went into the sorted-subset replicate PCRs. Using immunoSEQ multiplex PCR, the repertoire was profiled, and TCRdb retains in-frame clones only, with some absent. The data show about 2 million clones, with 95% seen just once and more than 0.1% held by the top ten. J is TRBJ2-3 and V is TRBV7-6; 8 positions match TRBD2. Source material: naive CD4+ T cells sorted from blood. The sample's subset: CD45RA+ positively selected. The origin of this receptor is a man between 18 and 35 years old in good health. CDR3 nucleotides: TGTGCCAGCAGCTTACGAGCGGGGGATAGCACAGATACGCAGTATTTT. Its protein product is CASSLRAGDSTDTQYF.